The 32 T cell receptor beta chains reported below all come from one sample, sequenced in a study of cytomegalovirus exposure and HLA in healthy donors. This PCR relied on a set of 60 Vbeta primers and 13 Jbeta primers. Libraries were prepared by immunoSEQ multiplex PCR; TCRdb keeps only in-frame clonotypes and omits some of them. The sample has some 180,000 clones; more than 65% are singletons. The sample was PBMCs. Source of these receptors: a woman aged 25 to 39 in good health and CMV-seropositive.

This chain links TRBV12-5 with TRBJ2-3; D uncertain. CDR1 LGHNT and CDR2 FRNRAP come from the germline V gene. Deletions cut 0 bases from V and 0 bases from J, with 22 bases between. The CDR3 spans 20 residues. CDR3 sequence: CASGLVYALRRQSSTDTQYF. The CDR3 DNA follows: TGTGCTAGTGGTTTGGTATACGCACTTAGGCGGCAGTCTAGCACAGATACGCAGTATTTT.

The sample holds a few counts of this clone. V is TRBV27 and J is TRBJ1-3; D gene uncertain. Looked up from germline, CDR1 is MNHEY and CDR2 is SMNVEV (reference sequence). This CDR3 is 14 amino acids long. V was pared by 5 bases and J by 0 bases, with 8 bases between. The CDR3 here is CASSSSDSGNTIYF. The CDR3 DNA sequence: TGTGCCAGCAGTAGCAGCGACTCTGGAAACACCATATATTTT.

The chain joins TRBV4-1 to TRBJ1-4; D remains unclear. The CDR3 has 14 residues. V lost 6 bases and J lost 7, with 15 bases in between. Germline CDR1 MGHRA, CDR2 YSYEKL. CDR3 sequence reads: CASSEIPTFEKLFF. The CDR3 DNA is TGCGCCAGCAGTGAGATACCAACTTTTGAAAAACTGTTTTTT.

This clone was seen a handful of times. The J gene is TRBJ1-2, the V gene TRBV11-2; D might be TRBD1 (6 bases). Germline lookup yields CDR1 SGHAT and CDR2 FQNNGV. With 0 bases removed from V and 8 bases from J, the gap between germline ends came to 10 bases. The CDR3 spans 13 residues. CDR3 region: CASSLDRGWGYTF. CDR3 nucleotide sequence: TGTGCCAGCAGCTTAGACAGGGGCTGGGGCTACACCTTC.

This rearrangement joins TRBV29-1 to TRBJ2-1, with 8 bases aligning to TRBD1. This CDR3 region has 15 residues. J lost 4 bases, V lost 0 bases, and 5 bases had no gene match. CDR1 and CDR2 from the germline V gene are SQVTM and ANQGSEA. The chain's CDR3 is CSVEDRDRPYNEQFF. DNA for the CDR3: TGCAGCGTTGAAGATAGGGACAGGCCATACAATGAGCAGTTCTTC.

This clone was observed a single time. V gene TRBV15 combines with J gene TRBJ2-3, with D tentatively TRBD2 (6 bases). Germline-derived CDR1 and CDR2 are LNHNV and YYDKDF (reference sequence). CDR3 length: 14 amino acids. V lost 5 bases to trimming and J lost 2 bases, with 11 bases between them. The CDR3 protein is CATSVRGDTDTQYF. The CDR3 DNA reads TGTGCCACCAGCGTGCGGGGTGACACAGATACGCAGTATTTT.

The V and J genes are TRBV13 and TRBJ2-5; TRBD1 is a possible D gene (5 bases). The better agreement between TRBJ2-7 and the DNA end casts doubt on the J call. Germline V lookup: CDR1 PRHDT, CDR2 FYEKMQ (reference sequence). This CDR3 has 14 residues. The CDR3 bases are TGTGCCAGCAGCCCACCAGGGTACAGCTACGAGCAGTACTTC. It is translated as CASSPPGYSYEQYF.

This chain links TRBV4-1 with TRBJ1-1, with 7 bases matching TRBD1. V lost 2 bases, J lost 6 bases, and 9 bases stayed unmatched. This CDR3 region has 15 residues. Germline CDR1 and CDR2: MGHRA and YSYEKL. The CDR3, as DNA: TGCGCCAGCAGCCAACGGTTACAGGGGTACGCTGAAGCTTTCTTT. Its protein is CASSQRLQGYAEAFF.

The V and J genes are TRBV28 and TRBJ1-1; 9 nucleotides match TRBD1. This CDR3 has 13 residues. CDR1 is MDHEN and CDR2 is SYDVKM in the germline V gene. J lost 8 bases, V lost 3 bases, and 4 bases had no gene match. The CDR3 nucleotides are TGTGCCAGCAGTTTTCCGGGGACAGGGGAAGCTTTCTTT. As protein: CASSFPGTGEAFF.

This clone occurred once. The chain has TRBV30 and TRBJ1-6; D remains unclear. From germline, CDR1 is GTSNPN and CDR2 SVGIG (reference sequence). The germline V and J ends were trimmed by 0 bases and 0 bases, with 6 bases remaining between them. The length of the CDR3 is 15 residues. The chain's CDR3 is CAWSVGSSYNSPLHF. For the CDR3, the DNA is TGTGCCTGGAGTGTGGGGAGCTCCTATAATTCACCCCTCCACTTT.

This clone has just a few counts. The chain employs TRBV6-1 and TRBJ1-1; no firm D call. In germline, CDR1 is MNHNS, CDR2 SASEGT. The CDR3 runs to 14 residues. The V end lost 7 bases, the J end lost 0 bases, and 12 bases lay between the germline ends. The CDR3 DNA follows: TGTGCCAGCAAAGAGGTCACCATGAACACTGAAGCTTTCTTT. Protein sequence: CASKEVTMNTEAFF.

The chain links TRBV7-2 to TRBJ1-2; maybe TRBD1 (6 bases). V was cut by 4 bases and J by 4 bases, with 16 bases left in between. The V gene's germline CDR1 is SGHTA and CDR2 FQGNSA. The CDR3 runs to 15 residues. CDR3 residues: CASSSQGGVVYGYTF. The CDR3 DNA follows: TGTGCCAGCAGCTCACAGGGAGGGGTAGTCTATGGCTACACCTTC. The complete variable domain, with remaining parts taken from reference TRBV7-2 and TRBJ1-2, reads GAGVSQSPSNKVTEKGKDVELRCDPISGHTALYWYRQSLGQGLEFLIYFQGNSAPDKSGLPSDRFSAERTGGSVSTLTIQRTQQEDSAVYLCASSSQGGVVYGYTFGSGTRLTVV.

V is TRBV18 and J is TRBJ1-1; the match to TRBD1 covers 7 bases. This CDR3 is built from 15 residues. CDR1 and CDR2 (germline): KGHSH, LQKENI. Losses at the gene ends were 4 bases for V and 3 bases for J; bases not matched to a gene: 8. The CDR3 protein is CASSRDFDRDTEAFF. Here the CDR3 DNA reads TGTGCCAGCTCACGGGATTTCGACAGGGACACTGAAGCTTTCTTT. The variable domain in full, with the rest retrieved from reference TRBV18 and TRBJ1-1, is NAGVMQNPRHLVRRRGQEARLRCSPMKGHSHVYWYRQLPEEGLKFMVYLQKENIIDESGMPKERFSAEFPKEGPSILRIQQVVRGDSAAYFCASSRDFDRDTEAFFGQGTRLTVV.

CDR3 in DNA: TGTGCCAGCAGCTTAGATCGGACAGGGGATGGCTACACCTTC. Translated: CASSLDRTGDGYTF. This rearrangement joins TRBV7-8 to TRBJ1-2; 9 nucleotides match TRBD1. The ends lost 1 base at V and 6 bases at J; junction bases unmatched: 3. This CDR3 region has 14 residues. Germline values: CDR1 SGHVS, CDR2 FQNEAQ.

The chain is built from TRBV5-1 and TRBJ2-1; 8 bases line up with TRBD2. In germline, CDR1 is SGHRS, CDR2 YFSETQ. This CDR3 region has 14 residues. V lost 0 bases and J lost 10; bases outside the gene matches: 6. CDR3 DNA sequence: TGCGCCAGCAGCTTGGCGGGGGGGGTGCGGGAGCAGTTCTTC. Protein: CASSLAGGVREQFF.

This chain links TRBV28 with TRBJ2-3, with 7 bases lining up with TRBD2. This CDR3 is built from 15 residues. Looked up from germline, CDR1 is MDHEN and CDR2 is SYDVKM. The ends lost 4 bases at V and 2 bases at J; junction bases unmatched: 6. The CDR3 loop is CASSSASGNTDTQYF. For the CDR3, the DNA is TGTGCCAGCAGTTCGGCTAGCGGCAACACAGATACGCAGTATTTT.

This chain uses TRBV7-4 with TRBJ2-4; 9 bases are a match to TRBD1. The junction had 6 bases not matched to a gene; V was cut back by 4 bases and J by 8 bases. Germline CDR1 and CDR2: SGHVT and SQSDAQ. This CDR3 contains 14 residues. CDR3 residues: CASSSGTGMHIQYF. CDR3 in DNA: TGTGCCAGCAGCTCCGGGACAGGGATGCACATTCAGTACTTC.

The rearrangement links TRBV30 to TRBJ1-3; D gene ambiguous. The CDR3 length is 13 residues. Germline V gives CDR1 GTSNPN, CDR2 SVGIG (reference sequence). The ends were cut back, 1 base at V and 7 bases at J, with 11 bases in the middle. The DNA for the CDR3 is TGTGCCTGGAGTGGGGGAGGAGTGAACACCATATATTTT. Translating gives CAWSGGGVNTIYF. The full variable domain, completed using reference TRBV30 and TRBJ1-3, is SQTIHQWPATLVQPVGSPLSLECTVEGTSNPNLYWYRQAAGRGLQLLFYSVGIGQISSEVPQNLSASRPQDRQFILSSKKLLLSDSGFYLCAWSGGGVNTIYFGEGSWLTVV.

The CDR3, as DNA: TGTGCCAGCAGAGCTCGGGGCAGGGGCTACGAGCAGTACTTC. Translation: CASRARGRGYEQYF. The genes are TRBV2 and TRBJ2-7; D perhaps matches TRBD1 (6 bases). CDR1 is SNHLY, CDR2 FYNNEI, per germline. Trimming removed 6 bases from V and 3 bases from J, with 15 bases in between. This CDR3 is built from 14 residues.

The chain couples TRBV6-1 to TRBJ1-4, with TRBD1 matching over 11 bases. CDR3 length: 14 residues. Per germline, CDR1 MNHNS and CDR2 SASEGT. The V gene end was trimmed by 5 bases and the J gene end by 8 bases; junction bases not matched to a gene: 4. The CDR3 DNA reads as TGTGCCAGCAGTTGGGGACAGGGGGGAGAAAAACTGTTTTTT. The encoded protein is CASSWGQGGEKLFF.

The rearrangement links TRBV27 to TRBJ2-1, with TRBD2 as a possible D gene (7 bases). The ends were cut back, 5 bases at V and 2 bases at J, with 25 bases in the middle. Germline assignment: CDR1 MNHEY and CDR2 SMNVEV (reference sequence). The CDR3 runs 19 residues. CDR3 in amino acids: CASSLSLPGAGAPYNEQFF. Written as DNA, the CDR3 is TGTGCCAGCAGTCTCTCCCTCCCGGGGGCGGGGGCACCCTACAATGAGCAGTTCTTC.

This clone has only one observation. The chain links TRBV5-8 to TRBJ1-3; D is perhaps TRBD1 (6 bases). The CDR3 is 15 amino acids. CDR1 SGHTS and CDR2 YDEGEE come from the germline V gene. With 4 bases removed from V and 1 base from J, the gap between germline ends came to 12 bases. CDR3 DNA: TGTGCCAGCAGCCTGGGAGGGGGATCTGGAAACACCATATATTTT. This encodes CASSLGGGSGNTIYF.

Here the CDR3 DNA reads TGTGCCAGCAGTTCTCCGGGACAGAAGGTGTTTTTT. Protein: CASSSPGQKVFF. The rearrangement joins TRBV7-9 to TRBJ1-4; 7 bases fit TRBD1. Losses at the gene ends were 6 bases for V and 15 bases for J; bases not matched to a gene: 10. Germline CDR1 is SEHNR and CDR2 is FQNEAQ (reference sequence). The CDR3 spans 12 residues.

The rearrangement links TRBV11-1 to TRBJ2-3, with 7 bases identical to TRBD1. The junction had 7 bases not matched to a gene; V was cut back by 5 bases and J by 2 bases. The CDR3 has 15 amino acids. Germline CDR1 and CDR2: SGHAT and FQDESV (reference sequence). Here the CDR3 DNA reads TGTGCCAGCAGCCAGACAGGGTCGCTCACAGATACGCAGTATTTT. It is translated as CASSQTGSLTDTQYF.

The chain uses TRBV6-5 and TRBJ2-5, with TRBD2 identical over 8 bases. The closer fit of TRBJ2-7 to the DNA end suggests the J call may be wrong. Germline V CDR1 and CDR2: MNHEY, SVGAGI. This CDR3 is 15 amino acids long. The CDR3 DNA follows: TGTGCCAGCAGTTACTCGAGCGGGGGCCCCGACGAGCAGTACTTC. It yields the protein CASSYSSGGPDEQYF.

About this clone itself: A read error may account for a junction end that differs from germline. Distinct nucleotide sequences in the sample also encode this CDR3. Here the CDR3 reads CASSLDRSGEQYF. The CDR3 DNA is TGTGCCAGCAGTTTGGACAGGTCCGGGGAGCAGTACTTC. The chain couples TRBV5-6 to TRBJ2-7, with TRBD1 matching 7 bases. CDR1 is SGHDT and CDR2 is YYEEEE in the germline V gene. This CDR3 spans 13 amino acids.

V is TRBV6-5 and J is TRBJ1-5; TRBD1 might be the D (5 bases). Trimming took off 5 bases at V and 9 bases at J, with 17 bases between the two ends. Germline values: CDR1 MNHEY, CDR2 SVGAGI. The CDR3 is 14 residues long. The CDR3 sequence is CASSTGTGVWPQHF. CDR3 coding DNA: TGTGCCAGCAGTACGGGGACGGGAGTTTGGCCCCAGCATTTT.

This clone has only a few counts. The V and J genes are TRBV11-2 and TRBJ2-7; 8 positions match TRBD1. The CDR3 sequence is 14 residues long. The trim removed 1 base at V and 1 base at J, leaving 0 bases unmatched. CDR1 is SGHAT and CDR2 is FQNNGV in the germline V gene. The CDR3 loop reads CASSLGTGSYEQYF. DNA for the CDR3: TGTGCCAGCAGCTTAGGGACAGGGTCCTACGAGCAGTACTTC.

This chain joins TRBV7-9 and TRBJ1-4; tentatively, D is TRBD1 (5 bases). Per the germline V gene, CDR1 is SEHNR and CDR2 is FQNEAQ (reference sequence). V lost 4 bases to trimming and J lost 6 bases, with 15 bases between them. This CDR3 region has 15 residues. The CDR3 loop reads CASSSLSGWDEKLFF. The CDR3 bases are TGTGCCAGCAGCTCATTATCAGGGTGGGATGAAAAACTGTTTTTT.

The genes are TRBV10-3 and TRBJ2-5; 9 nucleotides agree with TRBD2. The ends lost 5 bases at V and 1 base at J; junction bases unmatched: 2. CDR3 length: 14 residues. The germline V gene has CDR1 ENHRY and CDR2 SYGVKD. CDR3 sequence: CAISWRGGQETQYF. For the CDR3, the DNA is TGTGCCATCAGTTGGCGGGGGGGCCAAGAGACCCAGTACTTC.

The chain has TRBV4-2 and TRBJ2-7, with D maybe TRBD1 (5 bases). V was shortened by 3 bases and J by 0 bases, with 15 bases between the two germline ends. The CDR3 totals 16 residues. Germline CDR1 is LGHNA and CDR2 is YNFKEQ. CDR3 protein: CASSQQQGWSSYEQYF. CDR3 coding DNA: TGTGCCAGCAGCCAGCAGCAGGGATGGAGCTCCTACGAGCAGTACTTC.

The chain employs TRBV9 and TRBJ2-3, with TRBD2 matching over 8 bases. Per the germline V gene, CDR1 is SGDLS and CDR2 is YYNGEE. This CDR3 is built from 16 residues. The junction had 6 bases not matched to a gene; V was cut back by 1 base and J by 2 bases. The CDR3 loop reads CASSVTVAGTTDTQYF. The CDR3 DNA reads as TGTGCCAGCAGCGTAACGGTAGCGGGGACCACAGATACGCAGTATTTT.